Following are 17 T cell receptor beta chains from one sample sequenced in a study of T cell repertoires in cytomegalovirus infection. TCRdb re-called the reads through MiXCR, storing one row per CDR3 protein. The data hold around 210,000 distinct CDR3 sequences, with 6% to 8% observed a single time. Sequencing input: PBMCs. The origin of the receptors is a human donor in good health (CMV status not recorded). Some clones in this sample may be carry-over from other donors' samples.

This clonotype was found many times. V usage is TRBV7-3 and J usage is TRBJ2-5; D is unresolved. V lost 2 bases and J lost 0, with 1 base in between. This CDR3 contains 12 residues. CDR1 is SGHTA and CDR2 is FQGTGA in the germline V gene. CDR3 in amino acids: CASSLDQETQYF. The CDR3 coding sequence is TGTGCCAGCAGCTTAGACCAAGAGACCCAGTACTTC.

This clonotype was seen a handful of times. The J gene is TRBJ1-5, the V gene TRBV2; D ambiguous. Germline-derived CDR1 and CDR2 are SNHLY and FYNNEI. The CDR3 has 14 amino acids. V was trimmed by 7 bases and J by 3 bases, leaving 13 bases between them. The DNA of the CDR3 is TGTGCCAGCAAGGTGAGGCTGGACAATCAGCCCCAGCATTTT. Its protein is CASKVRLDNQPQHF. The whole variable domain, remainder taken from reference TRBV2 and TRBJ1-5, is EPEVTQTPSHQVTQMGQEVILRCVPISNHLYFYWYRQILGQKVEFLVSFYNNEISEKSEIFDDQFSVERPDGSNFTLKIRSTKLEDSAMYFCASKVRLDNQPQHFGDGTRLSIL.

In this sample, this clonotype turned up many times. This chain links TRBV6-1 with TRBJ1-5; 7 nucleotides match TRBD1. The CDR3 sequence is 15 residues long. Per the germline V gene, CDR1 is MNHNS and CDR2 is SASEGT. After removal of 6 bases from V and 4 bases from J, the junction contained 9 bases not matched to a gene. CDR3 sequence reads: CASRPPGQPNQPQHF. CDR3 bases: TGTGCCAGCAGACCCCCGGGACAGCCTAATCAGCCCCAGCATTTT.

Concerning this clonotype itself: A much larger clone sits a single nucleotide away, making a read error possible. This rearrangement joins TRBV20-1 to TRBJ2-2, with no clear D. The CDR3 is 14 amino acids. Germline CDR1 reads DFQATT; CDR2 reads SNEGSKA (reference sequence). CDR3 amino acids: CSAGTRLNIGELFF. The CDR3 DNA reads TGCAGTGCTGGAACCCGACTCAACATCGGGGAGCTGTTTTTT.

This clonotype was observed at least ten times. This rearrangement joins TRBV5-4 to TRBJ1-1, with a possible D match to TRBD1 (6 bases). Trimming stripped 0 bases from V and 0 bases from J, with 15 bases between. Germline CDR1 is SGHNT and CDR2 is YYREEE (reference sequence). This CDR3 is built from 17 residues. CDR3 loop: CASSLGQTGDMNTEAFF. The DNA for the CDR3 is TGTGCCAGCAGCTTGGGCCAGACAGGAGATATGAACACTGAAGCTTTCTTT.

The J gene is TRBJ1-5, the V gene TRBV5-4; maybe TRBD1 (5 bases). Germline CDR1 and CDR2: SGHNT and YYREEE (reference sequence). The CDR3 length is 16 residues. Trimming left V 0 bases short and J 4 bases short, with 14 bases between. CDR3 loop: CASSLGPVGGNQPQHF. The CDR3 nucleotides are TGTGCCAGCAGCTTGGGGCCAGTCGGGGGAAATCAGCCCCAGCATTTT.

In its sample, this clonotype was seen many times. DNA of the CDR3: TGTGCCAGCAGTTACTCAATAGCGGGCCCGAGCTCCTACAATGAGCAGTTCTTC. Translation: CASSYSIAGPSSYNEQFF. The genes are TRBV6-2 or TRBV6-3 and TRBJ2-1; 7 bases are shared with TRBD2. In germline, CDR1 is MNHEY, CDR2 SVGEGT. J gave up 0 bases and V 0 bases, and 8 bases lay outside the gene matches. This CDR3 has 18 amino acids.

This clonotype has at least ten counts. The chain carries TRBV6-5 and TRBJ2-6, with D unclear. Germline V lookup: CDR1 MNHEY, CDR2 SVGAGI. The CDR3 consists of 13 residues. Deletions cut 6 bases from V and 5 bases from J, with 8 bases between. The CDR3 sequence: CASSSLRANVLTF. Here the CDR3 DNA reads TGTGCCAGCAGCTCCCTTAGGGCCAACGTCCTGACTTTC.

This clonotype was detected many times. This chain links TRBV2 with TRBJ1-1; D call uncertain. The V gene lost 5 bases and the J gene lost 2 bases, with 12 bases spanning the gap. This CDR3 spans 14 amino acids. CDR1 SNHLY and CDR2 FYNNEI come from the germline V gene. DNA of the CDR3: TGTGCCAGCAGTTGGATTGGGGAAAACACTGAAGCTTTCTTT. Protein product: CASSWIGENTEAFF.

This clonotype was recorded at least ten times. The V call is TRBV29-1, the J call TRBJ2-3, with 7 nucleotides matching TRBD1. The V and J ends lost 1 base and 2 bases, in that order; junction bases with no gene match: 3. The CDR3 is 14 residues long. CDR1 and CDR2 from the germline V gene are SQVTM and ANQGSEA. For the CDR3, the DNA is TGCAGCGTTGAAGGGACAGGACACACAGATACGCAGTATTTT. Translation gives CSVEGTGHTDTQYF.

This clonotype was seen at least ten times. The rearrangement links TRBV23-1 to TRBJ1-2; no firm D call. TRBV23-1 qualifies as an ORF whose function is uncertain. The CDR3 is 15 residues long. Trimming removed 2 bases from V and 4 bases from J, with 14 bases in between. CDR3 region: CASSQLLADLYGYTF. CDR3 DNA: TGCGCCAGCAGTCAACTCCTCGCTGACCTCTATGGCTACACCTTC.

This clonotype was observed many times. CDR3 DNA sequence: TGTGCCAGTAGTATATTTCGGGGAACTGAAGCTTTCTTT. Its translation is CASSIFRGTEAFF. This chain connects TRBV19 to TRBJ1-1; D is unresolved. The CDR3 runs 13 residues. V lost 2 bases to trimming and J lost 5 bases, with 9 bases between them. Germline V gives CDR1 LNHDA, CDR2 SQIVND (reference sequence).

This clonotype has ten or more counts. The chain combines TRBV4-1 with TRBJ1-5; a possible D gene is TRBD1 (6 bases). This CDR3 has 14 amino acids. CDR1 is MGHRA, CDR2 YSYEKL, per germline. Deletions cut 5 bases from V and 6 bases from J, with 14 bases between. The CDR3 nucleotides are TGCGCCAGCAGCGAAACAGGGACGGGTCAGCCCCAGCATTTT. This sequence encodes CASSETGTGQPQHF.

This clonotype has ten or more counts. This chain links TRBV9 with TRBJ2-3; 8 bases map to TRBD2. Germline V gives CDR1 SGDLS, CDR2 YYNGEE. The ends lost 0 bases at V and 4 bases at J; junction bases unmatched: 7. This CDR3 is 16 amino acids long. CDR3 DNA sequence: TGTGCCAGCAGCGTAGTGGAGACTAGCGCGGCAGATACGCAGTATTTT. Translation gives CASSVVETSAADTQYF.

This clonotype was recorded at least ten times. The chain couples TRBV6-2 or TRBV6-3 to TRBJ1-1; 8 bases are shared with TRBD1. The V segment lost 0 bases and the J segment 5 bases; nucleotides outside the gene matches: 8. The CDR3 loop spans 16 amino acids. Germline CDR1 and CDR2: MNHEY and SVGEGT. Written as DNA, the CDR3 is TGTGCCAGCAGTTACTCATCCAGGACAGGGTTTACTGAAGCTTTCTTT. The encoded protein is CASSYSSRTGFTEAFF.

Many counts were recorded for this clonotype. The chain is built from TRBV7-2 and TRBJ2-1; TRBD2 matches 8 bases. CDR1 and CDR2 (germline): SGHTA, FQGNSA. V dropped 5 bases and J dropped 4; count of bases not matched to a gene: 4. The CDR3 sequence is 14 residues long. The CDR3 spells CASSAGGGYNEQFF. CDR3 DNA: TGTGCCAGCAGCGCCGGGGGGGGATACAATGAGCAGTTCTTC.

This clonotype has at least ten counts. This chain uses TRBV4-3 with TRBJ2-7, with 8 bases aligning to TRBD1. This CDR3 comprises 14 residues. V shed 2 bases and J 4 bases; nucleotides not matched to a gene: 4. Germline V gene sequence: CDR1 LGHNA, CDR2 YSLEER. This CDR3 is CASSQWTGNYEQYF. CDR3 bases: TGCGCCAGCAGCCAATGGACAGGGAATTACGAGCAGTACTTC.